This T cell receptor (beta chain) came from a study of CD8 T cells in Susac syndrome. RNA amounts of roughly 0.45 to 1 ug underwent reverse transcription with random hexamers. By means of immunoSEQ multiplex PCR, TCR beta CDR3 spanning 54 Vbeta and 13 Jbeta underwent amplification. TCRdb re-called the immunoSEQ multiplex PCR reads with MiXCR, one entry per CDR3 protein. Seen here are 150,000 to 200,000 distinct CDR3 sequences, 92% observed once, and the top ten hold approximately 0.073%. A remark on this clonotype: No antigen is known for it.

Study-level points and caveats: The study acknowledged a relatively small number of individuals in its TCR sequencing and HLA analysis.

The CD8+ and CD4+ T cells were negatively isolated, with the TEMRA cells enriched by FACS. The V end lost 0 bases, the J end lost 5 bases, and 7 bases lay between the germline ends. The CDR3 length is 13 residues. Germline CDR1 MNHEY, CDR2 SVGAGI. Sequenced material: CD4+ T cells from PBMCs. The receptor's source is a human donor in good health. The chain couples TRBV6-5 to TRBJ2-5; D is unresolved. CDR3 amino acids: CASSYSAAETQYF. DNA of the CDR3: TGTGCCAGCAGTTACTCGGCAGCGGAGACCCAGTACTTC.